A single sample gave rise to the 17 T cell receptor beta chains below, sequenced in a study of regulatory T cells in long-lasting Graves disease. Time point: persistent/refractory GD, antithyroid drugs over 5 years with positive TRAb. PBMC RNA was the source of the TCR library. Assembly of TCR beta libraries relied on iRepertoire HTBI primers together with Arm-PCR of CDR3 regions. TCRdb analysed the multiplex PCR reads with MiXCR anew, one entry per CDR3 protein. The repertoire holds over 650,000 distinct CDR3 sequences, approximately 31% seen once, with under 55% in the top ten. Sequenced here: peripheral blood mononuclear cells (PBMCs), sampled when the disease was refractory, from a patient treated with antithyroid drugs. All receptors derive from a female donor with Graves disease.

This clonotype showed up many times. The chain is built from TRBV12-3 or TRBV12-4 and TRBJ1-6; D might be TRBD1 (5 bases). The CDR3 totals 16 residues. The V end was cut by 3 bases, the J end by 0 bases, with 9 bases between. The CDR3 spells CASSFGGSSYNSPLHF. CDR3 coding DNA: TGTGCCAGCAGTTTTGGGGGGAGCTCCTATAATTCACCCCTCCACTTT.

The chain carries TRBV20-1 and TRBJ1-2; the match to TRBD1 covers 8 bases. Germline V gene sequence: CDR1 DFQATT, CDR2 SNEGSKA (reference sequence). Germline trimming cut 3 bases from V and 4 bases from J; bases unmatched to any gene: 7. The CDR3 is 14 amino acids. CDR3 sequence: CSARSGGVGYGYTF. The CDR3 nucleotides are TGCAGTGCTAGGTCAGGGGGCGTCGGCTATGGCTACACCTTC.

Many counts were recorded for this clonotype. The gene calls are TRBV12-3 or TRBV12-4 and TRBJ1-5, with TRBD1 matching 9 bases. V lost 5 bases, J lost 4 bases, and 3 bases stayed unmatched. This CDR3 comprises 14 residues. This CDR3 is CASSGQGTNQPQHF. As DNA, the CDR3 is TGTGCCAGCAGTGGACAGGGGACTAATCAGCCCCAGCATTTT.

This clonotype showed up just a few times. The rearrangement uses TRBV11-2 and TRBJ2-7; D not resolved. CDR3 length: 12 amino acids. The V end was cut by 5 bases, the J end by 4 bases, with 9 bases between. The germline gives CDR1 SGHAT, CDR2 FQNNGV. The CDR3 nucleotides are TGTGCCAGCAGCGCAACCCGGTACGAGCAGTACTTC. Its translation: CASSATRYEQYF.

This clonotype has a handful of counts. The chain has TRBV29-1 and TRBJ1-1; the D is unclear. The CDR3 loop spans 14 amino acids. V gave up 8 bases and J gave up 1 base, with 17 bases separating them. From germline, CDR1 is SQVTM and CDR2 ANQGSEA. Here the CDR3 DNA reads TGCAGCTCTCAAGCGGCAGAGAGGAACACTGAAGCTTTCTTT. This codes for CSSQAAERNTEAFF. Full variable domain (outside the CDR3, taken from reference TRBV29-1 and TRBJ1-1): SAVISQKPSRDICQRGTSLTIQCQVDSQVTMMFWYRQQPGQSLTLIATANQGSEATYESGFVIDKFPISRPNLTFSTLTVSNMSPEDSSIYLCSSQAAERNTEAFFGQGTRLTVV.

J is TRBJ1-1 and V is TRBV20-1; possibly TRBD1 for D (5 bases). Germline lookup yields CDR1 DFQATT and CDR2 SNEGSKA (reference sequence). The V end lost 0 bases, the J end lost 2 bases, and 10 bases lay between the germline ends. The CDR3 is 14 amino acids. CDR3 in amino acids: CSAREPGSNTEAFF. The DNA of the CDR3 is TGCAGTGCTAGAGAACCAGGGTCAAACACTGAAGCTTTCTTT.

This sequence joins TRBV19 and TRBJ1-2, with 8 positions matching TRBD1. Per germline, CDR1 LNHDA and CDR2 SQIVND (reference sequence). This CDR3 has 15 residues. V shed 3 bases and J 8 bases; nucleotides not matched to a gene: 11. DNA for the CDR3: TGTGCCAGTAGTATTGACAGGCAGGGGGCTTGGGGCTACACCTTC. This gives the protein CASSIDRQGAWGYTF.

This chain links TRBV20-1 with TRBJ1-3; maybe TRBD1 (5 bases). The CDR3 spans 15 residues. With 3 bases removed from V and 2 bases from J, the gap between germline ends came to 14 bases. Per germline, CDR1 DFQATT and CDR2 SNEGSKA (reference sequence). CDR3 nucleotide sequence: TGCAGTGCTAGGGCCCGGGACGGGGCTGGAAACACCATATATTTT. The encoded protein is CSARARDGAGNTIYF.

This chain connects TRBV7-3 to TRBJ2-2; D not certain. V was cut by 2 bases and J by 5 bases, with 9 bases left in between. Per germline, CDR1 SGHTA and CDR2 FQGTGA. CDR3 length equals 14 residues. The CDR3 spells CASSLGPRTGELFF. Written as DNA, the CDR3 is TGTGCCAGCAGCTTAGGACCGCGAACCGGGGAGCTGTTTTTT.

This chain uses TRBV20-1 with TRBJ1-1, with D hard to call. Trimming removed 4 bases from V and 7 bases from J, with 10 bases in between. CDR3 length equals 11 residues. Germline V gives CDR1 DFQATT, CDR2 SNEGSKA (reference sequence). The CDR3 DNA sequence: TGCAGTGCTACTAAAAGGGATGAAGCTTTCTTT. The encoded protein is CSATKRDEAFF.

This clonotype was recorded a few times. The CDR3 DNA reads as TGTGCCAGCAGCCCCCGGGACCCCTTTAAGACTGAAGCTTTCTTT. The encoded protein is CASSPRDPFKTEAFF. J is TRBJ1-1 and V is TRBV7-9; the D gene is possibly TRBD1 (5 bases). The CDR3 consists of 15 residues. Germline loops: CDR1 SEHNR, CDR2 FQNEAQ (reference sequence). Trimming removed 5 bases at V and 5 bases at J, with 18 bases between.

The rearrangement links TRBV6-2 or TRBV6-3 to TRBJ1-2; maybe TRBD1 (6 bases). The CDR3 has 15 amino acids. V was pared by 7 bases and J by 7 bases, with 22 bases between. Germline V gene lookup returns CDR1 MNHEY and CDR2 SVGEGT. The CDR3 nucleotides are TGTGCCAGCACCCACAGGGCCAACTCTCTACGTGGCTACACCTTC. Its protein product is CASTHRANSLRGYTF.

This clonotype was counted many times. CDR3 region: CASSLMAGTPNTEAFF. Written as DNA, the CDR3 is TGTGCCAGCAGTTTAATGGCTGGGACACCGAACACTGAAGCTTTCTTT. The chain joins TRBV28 to TRBJ1-1, with D tentatively TRBD1 (6 bases). The V gene lost 2 bases and the J gene lost 1 base, with 14 bases spanning the gap. The CDR3 covers 16 residues. Germline V CDR1 and CDR2: MDHEN, SYDVKM.

In DNA, the CDR3 is TGTGCCAGCATTTCCCTTCAAGGGGCGAACACCGGGGAGCTGTTTTTT. Translating it yields CASISLQGANTGELFF. The chain carries TRBV12-3 or TRBV12-4 and TRBJ2-2, with D possibly matching TRBD1 (5 bases). The ends were cut back, 7 bases at V and 0 bases at J, with 15 bases in the middle. This CDR3 is 16 amino acids long.

This chain connects TRBV6-1 to TRBJ2-5; 10 nucleotides agree with TRBD2. Germline CDR1 MNHNS, CDR2 SASEGT. The CDR3 is 15 amino acids. Germline trimming cut 7 bases from V and 3 bases from J; bases unmatched to any gene: 8. CDR3 nucleotide sequence: TGTGCCAGCATGACGGGGACTAGCGAGGAAGAGACCCAGTACTTC. Encoded protein: CASMTGTSEEETQYF.

This clonotype was seen a few times. This sequence joins TRBV28 and TRBJ1-1; D is perhaps TRBD1 (6 bases). CDR1 and CDR2 (germline): MDHEN, SYDVKM. V was cut by 5 bases and J by 5 bases, with 18 bases left in between. The CDR3 sequence is 15 residues long. Here the CDR3 DNA reads TGTGCCAGCAGTACACAGGGTTTGGGGATTACTGAAGCTTTCTTT. Protein: CASSTQGLGITEAFF. The full variable domain, completed using reference TRBV28 and TRBJ1-1, is DVKVTQSSRYLVKRTGEKVFLECVQDMDHENMFWYRQDPGLGLRLIYFSYDVKMKEKGDIPEGYSVSREKKERFSLILESASTNQTSMYLCASSTQGLGITEAFFGQGTRLTVV.

This clonotype was counted a few times. The chain combines TRBV5-1 with TRBJ2-2; the D call may be TRBD1 or TRBD2 (5 bases each). Trimming removed 1 base from V and 5 bases from J, with 18 bases in between. Germline V lookup: CDR1 SGHRS, CDR2 YFSETQ. CDR3 length: 17 residues. CDR3: CASSLMPWDAQTGELFF. CDR3 DNA: TGCGCCAGCAGCTTGATGCCGTGGGACGCACAAACCGGGGAGCTGTTTTTT.